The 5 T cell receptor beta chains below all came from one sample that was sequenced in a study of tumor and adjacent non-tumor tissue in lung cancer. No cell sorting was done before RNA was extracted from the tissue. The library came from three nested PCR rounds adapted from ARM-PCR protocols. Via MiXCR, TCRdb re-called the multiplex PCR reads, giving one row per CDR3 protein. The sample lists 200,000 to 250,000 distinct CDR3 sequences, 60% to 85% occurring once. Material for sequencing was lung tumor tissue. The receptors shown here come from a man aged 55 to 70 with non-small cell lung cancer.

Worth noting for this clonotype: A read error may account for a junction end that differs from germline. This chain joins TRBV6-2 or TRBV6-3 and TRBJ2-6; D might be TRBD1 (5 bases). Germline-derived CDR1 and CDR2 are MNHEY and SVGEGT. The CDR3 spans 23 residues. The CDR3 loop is CTSSSTTARVFQNKFSRANILTF. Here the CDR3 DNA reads TGTACCAGCAGTTCAACGACAGCCCGTGTATTTCAGAACAAATTCTCTAGGGCCAACATCCTGACTTTC.

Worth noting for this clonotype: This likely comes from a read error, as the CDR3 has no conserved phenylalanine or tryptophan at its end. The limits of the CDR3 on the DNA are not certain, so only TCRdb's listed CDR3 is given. The CDR3 here is CASSDTGTAGAQHM. The J gene is TRBJ2-5, the V gene TRBV6-5; TRBD1, as called in the table, went unchecked against the DNA. Germline V gene lookup returns CDR1 MNHEY and CDR2 SVGAGI. The CDR3 is 14 residues long, ends included.

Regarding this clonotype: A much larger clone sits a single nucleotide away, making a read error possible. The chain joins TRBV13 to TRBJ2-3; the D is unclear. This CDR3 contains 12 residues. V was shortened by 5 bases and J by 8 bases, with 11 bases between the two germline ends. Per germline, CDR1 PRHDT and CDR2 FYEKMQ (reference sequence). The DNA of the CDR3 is TGTGCCAGCAGCCAGACGGCCCGTACGCAGTATTTT. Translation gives CASSQTARTQYF.

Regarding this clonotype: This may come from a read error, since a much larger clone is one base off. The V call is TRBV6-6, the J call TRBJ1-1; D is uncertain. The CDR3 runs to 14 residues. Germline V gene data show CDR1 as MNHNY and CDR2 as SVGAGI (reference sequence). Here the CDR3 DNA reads TGTGCCAGCTGTTACCATCAGGAGTACACTGAAGCTTTCTTT. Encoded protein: CASCYHQEYTEAFF.

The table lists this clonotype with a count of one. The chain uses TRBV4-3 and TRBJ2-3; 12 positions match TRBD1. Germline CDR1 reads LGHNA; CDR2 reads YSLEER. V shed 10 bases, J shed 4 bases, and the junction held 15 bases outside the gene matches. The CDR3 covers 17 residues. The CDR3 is CATNHITGTGGADTQYF. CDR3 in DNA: TGCGCCACCAACCACATTACGGGGACAGGGGGCGCAGATACGCAGTATTTT.